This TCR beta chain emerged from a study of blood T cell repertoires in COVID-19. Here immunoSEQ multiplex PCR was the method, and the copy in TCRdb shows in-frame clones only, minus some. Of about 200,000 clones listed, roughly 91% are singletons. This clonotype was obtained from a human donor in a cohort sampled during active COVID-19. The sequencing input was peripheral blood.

CDR3 bases: TGCAGTGCTAGTTTCCGGACTAGCGGGAGTGTTAAGCGCTCCTACAATGAGCAGTTCTTC. It codes for CSASFRTSGSVKRSYNEQFF. This chain connects TRBV20-1 to TRBJ2-1; TRBD2 matches at 13 bases. CDR1 DFQATT and CDR2 SNEGSKA come from the germline V gene (reference sequence). The CDR3 extends over 20 amino acids. V shed 3 bases and J 0 bases; nucleotides not matched to a gene: 14.